These T cell receptor beta chains were read from a single sample in a study. TCRdb itself ran the 5' RACE reads through MiXCR, one entry per CDR3 protein. This sample has tens of thousands of distinct CDR3 sequences, with around 26% found just once. Sequenced: naive CD4+ T cells sorted from blood. Receptors originate from a female donor with breast cancer. Both conserved end residues are trimmed from each CDR3. The order of the fields is V gene, CDR3 protein.

TRBV6-5 ASSWTSGSEDEQF
TRBV5-5 ASSLVTATEAF
TRBV12-3/TRBV12-4 ASSLLGAYEQY
TRBV10-2 ASSELGGTQY
TRBV25-1 ASSDPTGTGGAETQY
TRBV4-2 ASSQDGGSSYEQY
TRBV3-1 ASSSTTAGGIEQY
TRBV5-1 ASSFGASNTGELF
TRBV12-3/TRBV12-4 ASTLGDRSANTEAF
TRBV7-3 ASSLQGVMMNTEAF
TRBV4-3 ASSRTAGNSGANVLT
TRBV6-5 ASSGRAGGPSSVGANVLT
TRBV6-5 ASSGLGFSQPQH
TRBV7-3 ASSPAGGQNEQF
TRBV4-2 ASSHRTSGRPSNEQF
TRBV6-5 ASSPDLWANTGELF
TRBV20-1 SATADPGNYGYT
TRBV20-1 SAAPGANFYGYT
TRBV29-1 STATGTKALDYEQY
TRBV24-1 ATSDSGQLNQPQH
TRBV5-1 ASSVRTGDTEAF
TRBV21-1 ASSPKGTGGGTEAF
TRBV4-1 ASSPGEIREKLF
TRBV5-1 ASSFLGGGELF
TRBV6-1 ASLNSNTEAF
TRBV7-9 ASSYGTSGSFNEQF
TRBV5-4 ASSFLETAEAF
TRBV20-1 SAMWGTDTQY
TRBV9 ASSATWTSGVREQF
TRBV21-1 ASSIHTGELF
TRBV9 ASSPTTHTGELF
TRBV6-2/TRBV6-3 ASRASGDYEQY
TRBV30 AWSVSDFLREQY
TRBV3-1 ASSPEGLAGHEQY
TRBV6-5 ASSATDSNQPQH
TRBV20-1 SAWTRTEAF
TRBV5-4 ASSLVSAGGTGKLF
TRBV15 ATSRDQAVERSKNIQY
TRBV7-3 ASSLTGSSGNTIY
TRBV11-2 ASSLEGKGTQY